Following are 26 T cell receptor beta chains from one sample sequenced in a study of identical twins. TCRdb reanalysed the 5' RACE reads using MiXCR and keeps one entry per CDR3 protein. The sample holds about 720,000 distinct CDR3 sequences, over 15% seen once. This sample was also put to use in a study of T cells expressing NK-cell markers.

Sequenced material: PBMCs. Source of these receptors: a woman aged 18-35 years in good health.

There are a few counts of this clonotype. V and J are TRBV10-3 and TRBJ2-3; D tentatively fits TRBD1 or TRBD2 (5 bases each). CDR1 and CDR2 (germline): ENHRY, SYGVKD. CDR3 size: 16 residues. V was trimmed by 11 bases and J by 0 bases, leaving 21 bases between them. The CDR3 coding sequence is TGTGCCTCTTCAACATACCGGGGACGAAGCACAGATACGCAGTATTTT. Translation gives CASSTYRGRSTDTQYF.

This clonotype was observed many times. The V gene is TRBV7-9, the J gene TRBJ2-1; 8 nucleotides agree with TRBD2. The CDR3 spans 15 residues. Trimming at V came to 3 bases and at J to 5 bases, leaving 6 bases not matched to a gene. Germline-derived CDR1 and CDR2 are SEHNR and FQNEAQ (reference sequence). DNA of the CDR3: TGTGCCAGCAGCTTCGCCGGGGGGGGTCACAATGAGCAGTTCTTC. The encoded protein is CASSFAGGGHNEQFF.

The gene calls are TRBV2 and TRBJ1-2, with no clear D. Deletions cut 7 bases from V and 5 bases from J, with 17 bases between. Looked up from germline, CDR1 is SNHLY and CDR2 is FYNNEI. The CDR3 is made up of 14 amino acids. CDR3 in amino acids: CASIPDGRAYGYTF. CDR3 bases: TGTGCCAGCATACCAGACGGGCGAGCGTATGGCTACACCTTC.

The table lists this clonotype with a few counts. CDR3 in amino acids: CASSSTGAAAELYEQYF. CDR3 bases: TGTGCCAGCAGTTCCACAGGGGCGGCGGCTGAATTATACGAGCAGTACTTC. This sequence joins TRBV12-3 or TRBV12-4 and TRBJ2-7; 7 bases match TRBD1. The CDR3 length is 17 residues. J was trimmed by 4 bases and V by 4 bases; bases with no gene match: 16.

The chain is built from TRBV7-9 and TRBJ1-2; 7 bases map to TRBD1. Trimming took 4 bases from V and 2 from J; bases not matched to a gene: 10. This CDR3 has 16 amino acids. Germline V gene sequence: CDR1 SEHNR, CDR2 FQNEAQ (reference sequence). CDR3 sequence reads: CASSSPLKGANYGYTF. CDR3 in DNA: TGTGCCAGCAGCTCCCCTCTCAAGGGGGCGAACTATGGCTACACCTTC. Supplemented by reference TRBV7-9 and TRBJ1-2, the full variable domain reads DTGVSQNPRHKITKRGQNVTFRCDPISEHNRLYWYRQTLGQGPEFLTYFQNEAQLEKSRLLSDRFSAERPKGSFSTLEIQRTEQGDSAMYLCASSSPLKGANYGYTFGSGTRLTVV.

In its sample, this clonotype was seen a few times. This chain joins TRBV5-1 and TRBJ1-1; TRBD1 might be the D (6 bases). This CDR3 is built from 14 residues. Germline lookup yields CDR1 SGHRS and CDR2 YFSETQ. Between the trimmed V and J ends, which lost 6 bases and 0 bases, there was a span of 12 bases. The CDR3 here is CASKGEPMNTEAFF. The CDR3 DNA reads as TGCGCCAGCAAGGGGGAGCCCATGAACACTGAAGCTTTCTTT.

The chain has TRBV5-1 and TRBJ2-3; no reliable D call. Germline V CDR1 and CDR2: SGHRS, YFSETQ. The length of the CDR3 is 14 residues. The germline V and J ends were trimmed by 6 bases and 2 bases, with 13 bases remaining between them. CDR3 DNA: TGCGCCAGCACCTCCCCATCCCTCACAGATACGCAGTATTTT. The encoded protein is CASTSPSLTDTQYF.

This clonotype was picked up a small number of times. The chain uses TRBV12-3 or TRBV12-4 and TRBJ1-4, with TRBD1 identical over 11 bases. CDR3 size: 17 residues. V dropped 4 bases and J dropped 4; count of bases not matched to a gene: 8. CDR3 DNA sequence: TGTGCCAGCAGTTATGGACAGGGGGCTAAGGGTAATGAAAAACTGTTTTTT. Translation gives CASSYGQGAKGNEKLFF.

The table lists this clonotype with many counts. The V and J genes are TRBV3-1 and TRBJ2-1; 12 bases match TRBD2. Germline trimming cut 4 bases from V and 4 bases from J; bases unmatched to any gene: 5. This CDR3 region has 16 residues. Germline V lookup: CDR1 LGHDT, CDR2 YNNKEL (reference sequence). CDR3 amino acids: CASSRRGTSGYNEQFF. CDR3 DNA: TGTGCCAGCAGCCGCAGGGGGACTAGCGGGTACAATGAGCAGTTCTTC.

V usage is TRBV12-3 or TRBV12-4 and J usage is TRBJ2-5; the match to TRBD2 covers 13 bases. The CDR3 is made up of 16 amino acids. V lost 6 bases and J lost 5; bases outside the gene matches: 9. In DNA form, the CDR3 reads TGTGCCAGCAGCCTAACTAGCGGGAGGGCCCGGGAGACCCAGTACTTC. Translation gives CASSLTSGRARETQYF.

This clonotype occurred a few times. J is TRBJ2-3 and V is TRBV10-3; 11 bases align to TRBD2. The ends lost 10 bases at V and 5 bases at J; junction bases unmatched: 2. Germline assignment: CDR1 ENHRY and CDR2 SYGVKD. The CDR3 has 12 residues. The CDR3 here is CATGLAGDTQYF. The CDR3 bases are TGTGCCACCGGACTAGCGGGAGATACGCAGTATTTT.

The rearrangement links TRBV20-1 to TRBJ2-3; D is tentatively TRBD1 or TRBD2 (6 bases each). The CDR3 extends over 16 amino acids. Germline V gene lookup returns CDR1 DFQATT and CDR2 SNEGSKA (reference sequence). The germline V and J ends were trimmed by 5 bases and 0 bases, with 18 bases remaining between them. The CDR3 DNA reads TGCAGTGCTCCCCGGGGGCGTTCGGTTAGCACAGATACGCAGTATTTT. Its translation is CSAPRGRSVSTDTQYF.

This clonotype was observed a few times. V usage is TRBV19 and J usage is TRBJ2-2; D not resolved. Trimming cost V 8 bases and J 0 bases, with 13 bases left between them. Germline V gene sequence: CDR1 LNHDA, CDR2 SQIVND (reference sequence). This CDR3 is built from 15 residues. The CDR3, as DNA: TGTGCCAGTTCTCCCTTTTACGCGAACACCGGGGAGCTGTTTTTT. Its translation is CASSPFYANTGELFF.

The chain employs TRBV12-3 or TRBV12-4 and TRBJ1-1; D call uncertain. CDR3 length: 13 amino acids. Between the trimmed V and J ends, which lost 7 bases and 5 bases, there was a span of 14 bases. DNA of the CDR3: TGTGCCAGCATCCAAGAGAGTAGTACTGAAGCTTTCTTT. Its translation is CASIQESSTEAFF.

The chain couples TRBV27 to TRBJ1-2; 9 bases line up with TRBD1. There are 15 residues in the CDR3. V shed 6 bases, J shed 5 bases, and the junction held 10 bases outside the gene matches. CDR1 MNHEY and CDR2 SMNVEV come from the germline V gene (reference sequence). CDR3 protein: CASRARDRVYYGYTF. CDR3 bases: TGTGCCAGCAGGGCCCGGGACAGGGTCTATTATGGCTACACCTTC.

The gene calls are TRBV10-3 and TRBJ2-7; D is ambiguous. CDR1 is ENHRY and CDR2 is SYGVKD in the germline V gene. The CDR3 is 13 residues long. The V end lost 3 bases, the J end lost 2 bases, and 8 bases lay between the germline ends. The CDR3 nucleotides read TGTGCCATCAGTGACTATTTGGCCTACGAGCAGTACTTC. Protein sequence: CAISDYLAYEQYF.

This clonotype appeared a few times. This rearrangement joins TRBV6-2 or TRBV6-3 to TRBJ2-7, with 9 bases that match TRBD2. CDR3 length: 13 residues. CDR1 is MNHEY and CDR2 is SVGEGT in the germline V gene. The V segment lost 10 bases and the J segment 3 bases; nucleotides outside the gene matches: 7. The CDR3 region is CATSTSGLYEQYF. In DNA, the CDR3 is TGTGCCACCTCGACTAGCGGACTCTACGAGCAGTACTTC.

This clonotype was counted a few times. One end of the junction fails to match germline, which may point to a read error. V usage is TRBV6-1 and J usage is TRBJ2-3, with 10 bases fitting TRBD2. The CDR3 is 16 residues long. The V gene's germline CDR1 is MNHNS and CDR2 SASEGT. CDR3 in DNA: TGTGCCAGCAGTCGAACGATAGCGGGAGGAACAGACACGCAGTATTTT. This sequence encodes CASSRTIAGGTDTQYF.

This clonotype was picked up a small number of times. The rearrangement uses TRBV7-9 and TRBJ2-3; D unresolved. The germline gives CDR1 SEHNR, CDR2 FQNEAQ (reference sequence). CDR3 length: 11 amino acids. V was shortened by 5 bases and J by 4 bases, with 4 bases between the two germline ends. The CDR3 spells CASSRPDTQYF. In nucleotides, the CDR3 is TGTGCCAGCAGCCGACCAGATACGCAGTATTTT.

In this sample, this clonotype turned up a few times. The genes are TRBV10-3 and TRBJ1-1; 11 nucleotides line up with TRBD1. The CDR3 totals 16 residues. Germline CDR1 and CDR2: ENHRY and SYGVKD. V lost 3 bases, J lost 0 bases, and 3 bases stayed unmatched. Written as DNA, the CDR3 is TGTGCCATCAGTGACGGGACAGGGGGTATGAACACTGAAGCTTTCTTT. This encodes CAISDGTGGMNTEAFF.

V is TRBV5-1 and J is TRBJ2-1, with 8 bases identical to TRBD2. The V gene's germline CDR1 is SGHRS and CDR2 YFSETQ. With 4 bases clipped from V and 5 bases from J, the junction kept 8 bases outside the gene matches. The CDR3 is 15 residues long. CDR3 nucleotide sequence: TGCGCCAGCAGCCGGGGGGGAGCAGTGGACAATGAGCAGTTCTTC. This sequence encodes CASSRGGAVDNEQFF. Combining the CDR3 with reference TRBV5-1 and TRBJ2-1 gives the whole variable domain KAGVTQTPRYLIKTRGQQVTLSCSPISGHRSVSWYQQTPGQGLQFLFEYFSETQRNKGNFPGRFSGRQFSNSRSEMNVSTLELGDSALYLCASSRGGAVDNEQFFGPGTRLTVL.

This clonotype has only a few counts. The gene calls are TRBV6-1 and TRBJ2-3; TRBD1 matches at 7 bases. The CDR3 is 19 amino acids. Germline V lookup: CDR1 MNHNS, CDR2 SASEGT. The V gene end was trimmed by 5 bases and the J gene end by 4 bases; junction bases not matched to a gene: 21. The DNA for the CDR3 is TGTGCCAGCAGTCGATTCTCCACTCCGACAGGGTTAAGGGCAGATACGCAGTATTTT. Protein: CASSRFSTPTGLRADTQYF.

The rearrangement joins TRBV11-2 to TRBJ2-7; tentatively, D is TRBD2 (5 bases). This CDR3 is built from 15 residues. CDR1 is SGHAT and CDR2 is FQNNGV in the germline V gene. V was clipped by 5 bases and J by 3 bases, with 17 bases between them. The CDR3 loop is CASSPTIGPIYEQYF. The CDR3 DNA is TGTGCCAGCAGCCCGACTATCGGCCCTATCTACGAGCAGTACTTC.

The V and J genes are TRBV20-1 and TRBJ2-6; D may be TRBD1 (6 bases). The CDR3 extends over 19 amino acids. Germline lookup yields CDR1 DFQATT and CDR2 SNEGSKA (reference sequence). The ends were cut back, 0 bases at V and 2 bases at J, with 20 bases in the middle. CDR3 in amino acids: CSARDLRTAPSTGANVLTF. The DNA for the CDR3 is TGCAGTGCTAGAGATCTCAGGACAGCCCCATCGACTGGGGCCAACGTCCTGACTTTC.

This clonotype was counted between two and nine times. The germline gene is not matched at one end of the junction; a read error may be the cause. V usage is TRBV12-3 or TRBV12-4 and J usage is TRBJ2-7; TRBD1 agrees at 8 bases. This CDR3 has 12 residues. CDR3 coding DNA: TGTGCCAGCCAGGAGACAGGGGATGAAAAGGACTTC. It encodes CASQETGDEKDF.

This clonotype came up a few times. The V gene is TRBV7-2, the J gene TRBJ2-7; 7 nucleotides agree with TRBD2. The length of the CDR3 is 14 residues. Unmatched junction bases numbered 9, after V lost 4 bases and J lost 6 bases. Germline loops: CDR1 SGHTA, CDR2 FQGNSA. In DNA form, the CDR3 reads TGTGCCAGCAGCTCGTGGCGGGAGAAAGGCGAGCAGTACTTC. The encoded protein is CASSSWREKGEQYF.